This TCR beta chain was recovered during a study of cytotoxic CD8 clonotypes in ibrutinib-treated CLL. Overall study context: Enrolment comprised over ten relapsed/refractory and over 14 treatment-naive patients; roughly 18 were IGHV unmutated. Samples showed on average approximately 250,000 productive templates and 90,000 or so productive rearrangements. Study findings and constraints: Clonality went higher at ibrutinib response and then dropped back toward baseline at progression. Investigators sampled sustained-remission and progressing patients at differing times.

V was clipped by 3 bases and J by 3 bases; unmatched bases: 3. Germline CDR1 SGHTA, CDR2 FQGTGA. The CDR3 covers 15 residues. This clone was seen a handful of times. Its antigen is currently unknown. Some clones are missing from TCRdb's copy, which holds only in-frame ones; the method was immunoSEQ multiplex PCR. The sample yields more than 200,000 clones, 79% seen once. This material consisted of PBMCs, taken after 12 months of ibrutinib treatment. This TCR derives from a human donor with chronic lymphocytic leukemia. This chain joins TRBV7-3 and TRBJ2-7, with 12 bases matching TRBD1. The CDR3 DNA sequence: TGTGCCAGCAGCTTGGGACAGGGGGCGAACTACGAGCAGTACTTC. Amino acid sequence: CASSLGQGANYEQYF.